Listed below are T cell receptor beta chains from one sample, sequenced in a study of PD-1 blockade in mismatch repair-deficient tumors. The assay was immunoSEQ multiplex PCR, and TCRdb's table has in-frame clones only and misses some. The sample comprises tens of thousands of clones, 88% of which are singletons, and about 14% rests with the top ten. This material consisted of peripheral blood, taken 52 weeks after starting pembrolizumab. The receptor source for this set is an adult with mismatch repair-deficient cancer. CDR3s include the opening cysteine and the closing phenylalanine or tryptophan. The D gene is left open where the match is weak. Size is omitted from some rows. Given values are once, few, many or a class for expanded clones.

D: TRBD2; size: .; J: TRBJ2-1; V: TRBV18; DNA: TGTGCCAGCTCACCAGGACTACTGGCGGGAGTCCCCTACAATGAGCAGTTCTTC; CDR3: CASSPGLLAGVPYNEQFF
D: TRBD2; size: .; J: TRBJ2-3; V: TRBV10-3; DNA: TGTGCCATCAGACAACTAGCGGGACGGTCAGATACGCAGTATTTT; CDR3: CAIRQLAGRSDTQYF
D: TRBD2; size: .; J: TRBJ2-1; V: TRBV4-1; DNA: TGCGCCAGCAGCGTAGCGGGGAGCTCCTACAATGAGCAGTTCTTC; CDR3: CASSVAGSSYNEQFF
D: TRBD2; size: .; J: TRBJ2-7; V: TRBV7-9; DNA: TGTGCCAGCAGCTCCCGGACTAGCGGGAGCGGGGAGCAGTACTTC; CDR3: CASSSRTSGSGEQYF
D: .; size: .; J: TRBJ2-7; V: TRBV4-3; DNA: TGCGCCAGCAGCCAAGAGGATGGCGGGACCTACGAGCAGTACTTC; CDR3: CASSQEDGGTYEQYF
D: .; size: .; J: TRBJ2-3; V: TRBV30; DNA: TGTGCCTGGAGTGGGTCCCTCCGTACGCAGTATTTT; CDR3: CAWSGSLRTQYF
D: TRBD2; size: .; J: TRBJ2-7; V: TRBV5-3; DNA: TGTGCCAGAAGCTTGGGGAGCGGGAGGGCCCCCCTCCGTTACGAGCAGTACTTC; CDR3: CARSLGSGRAPLRYEQYF
D: TRBD2; size: .; J: TRBJ2-4; V: TRBV10-3; DNA: TGTGCCATCAGTGAGTCGGCTAGCGGGGCAAAAAACATTCAGTACTTC; CDR3: CAISESASGAKNIQYF
D: .; size: .; J: TRBJ2-3; V: TRBV27; DNA: TGTGCCAGCAGTTTCGCCGGGAGCACAGATACGCAGTATTTT; CDR3: CASSFAGSTDTQYF
D: TRBD2; size: .; J: TRBJ2-1; V: TRBV12-5; DNA: TGTGCTAGTGGTTTGATTAGCGGGAGGGCCGTCTTAGTCTACAATGAGCAGTTCTTC; CDR3: CASGLISGRAVLVYNEQFF
D: TRBD1; size: .; J: TRBJ2-6; V: TRBV10-3; DNA: TGTGCCATCAGTGCGGACAGGGGGCATGGGGCCAACGTCCTGACTTTC; CDR3: CAISADRGHGANVLTF
D: .; size: .; J: TRBJ1-2; V: TRBV5-4; DNA: TGTGCCAGCAGCTTTTCACAGGCCTATGGCTACACCTTC; CDR3: CASSFSQAYGYTF
D: TRBD1; size: once; J: TRBJ2-1; V: TRBV18; DNA: TGTGCCAGCTCACCAGGACAGGGCCTCTACAATGAGCAGTTCTTC; CDR3: CASSPGQGLYNEQFF
D: .; size: .; J: TRBJ2-6; V: TRBV28; DNA: TGTGCCAGCAGTCTGATCAGTGGGTCTGGGGCCAACGTCCTGACTTTC; CDR3: CASSLISGSGANVLTF
D: TRBD2; size: .; J: TRBJ2-7; V: TRBV7-9; DNA: TGTGCCAGCAGCCATCCCGGGACTAGCGGGACCTACGAGCAGTACTTC; CDR3: CASSHPGTSGTYEQYF
D: .; size: .; J: TRBJ1-2; V: TRBV5-5; DNA: TGTGCCAGCAGCTTCAAACAGAACTATGGCTACACCTTC; CDR3: CASSFKQNYGYTF
D: .; size: .; J: TRBJ2-1; V: TRBV7-2; DNA: TGTGCCAGCAGCTTCGGACCGGAACTAACTTGGGATGAGCAGTTCTTC; CDR3: CASSFGPELTWDEQFF
D: .; size: .; J: TRBJ2-3; V: TRBV6-5; DNA: TGTGCCAGCAGTTACGCAGGGACTGCTAGAGATACGCAGTATTTT; CDR3: CASSYAGTARDTQYF